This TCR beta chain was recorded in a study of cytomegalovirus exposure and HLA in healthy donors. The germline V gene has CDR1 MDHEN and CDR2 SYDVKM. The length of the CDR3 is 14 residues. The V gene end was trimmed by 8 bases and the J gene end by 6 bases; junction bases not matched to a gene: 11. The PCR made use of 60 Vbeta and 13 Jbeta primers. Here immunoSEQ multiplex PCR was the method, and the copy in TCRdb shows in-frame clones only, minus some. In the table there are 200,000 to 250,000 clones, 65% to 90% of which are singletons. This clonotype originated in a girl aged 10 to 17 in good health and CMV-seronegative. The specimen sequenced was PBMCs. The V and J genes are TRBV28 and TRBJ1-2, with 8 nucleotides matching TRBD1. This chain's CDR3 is CASREQGVGDGYTF. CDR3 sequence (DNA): TGTGCCAGCCGTGAACAGGGGGTAGGGGATGGCTACACCTTC.